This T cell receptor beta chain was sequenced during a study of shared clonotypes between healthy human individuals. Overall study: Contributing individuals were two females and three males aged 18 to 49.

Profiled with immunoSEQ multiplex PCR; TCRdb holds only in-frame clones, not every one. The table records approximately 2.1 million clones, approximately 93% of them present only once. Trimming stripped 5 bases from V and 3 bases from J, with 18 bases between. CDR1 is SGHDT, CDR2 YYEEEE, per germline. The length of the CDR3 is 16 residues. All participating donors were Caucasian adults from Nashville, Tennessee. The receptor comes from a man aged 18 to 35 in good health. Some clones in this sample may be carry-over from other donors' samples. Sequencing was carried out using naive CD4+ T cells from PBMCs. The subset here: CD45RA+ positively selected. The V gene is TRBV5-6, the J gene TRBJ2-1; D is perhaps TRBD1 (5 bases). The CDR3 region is CASSWVASQDYNEQFF. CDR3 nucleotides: TGTGCCAGCAGTTGGGTAGCCTCACAGGACTACAATGAGCAGTTCTTC.